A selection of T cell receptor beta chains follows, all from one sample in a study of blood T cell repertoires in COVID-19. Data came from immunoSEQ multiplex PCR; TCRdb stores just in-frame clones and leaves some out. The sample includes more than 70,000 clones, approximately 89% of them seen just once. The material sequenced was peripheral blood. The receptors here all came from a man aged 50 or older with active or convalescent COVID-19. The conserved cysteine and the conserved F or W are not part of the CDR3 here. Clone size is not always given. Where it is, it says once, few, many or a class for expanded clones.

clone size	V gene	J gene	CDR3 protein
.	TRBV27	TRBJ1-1	ASSLSSTITEAF
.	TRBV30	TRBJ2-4	ASVRGKNIQY
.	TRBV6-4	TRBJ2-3	ASGSPGSNVAQY
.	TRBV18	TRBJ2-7	ASSPPSSGGRYYEQY
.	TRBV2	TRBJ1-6	ASKGSGVGNSPLH
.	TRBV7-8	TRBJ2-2	ASSQGLTPSMTGELF
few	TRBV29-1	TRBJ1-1	SVRRESTEAF
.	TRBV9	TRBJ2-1	ASSEGQGTEQF
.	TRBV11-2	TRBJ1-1	ASSDYRGNTEAF
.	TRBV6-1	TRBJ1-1	ASSEGAGTGTEAF
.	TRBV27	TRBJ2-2	ASSASGGPTGELF
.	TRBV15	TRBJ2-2	ATSPRAATGELF
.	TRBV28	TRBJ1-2	ASRSQGRMNYGYT
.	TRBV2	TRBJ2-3	ASRPASGGSDTQY
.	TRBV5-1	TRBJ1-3	ASSWGQASSNSSGNTIY
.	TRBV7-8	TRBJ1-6	ASSSTYRESYNSPLH